These 8 T cell receptor beta chains came from one sample sequenced in a study of T cell clones after liver transplantation. Clones were read by immunoSEQ multiplex PCR, and TCRdb kept only the in-frame ones, dropping some. This sample has 40,000 to 55,000 clones, with 55% to 75% found just once. The source material was CD4+ T cells from blood, sampled around 52 months after liver transplant. Receptor source: a human patient who received a liver transplant. Part of the T cell pool may stem from the graft donor.

The V call is TRBV18, the J call TRBJ1-4, with D unclear. The CDR3 is 14 amino acids. V lost 2 bases to trimming and J lost 8 bases, with 12 bases between them. Per germline, CDR1 KGHSH and CDR2 LQKENI. CDR3 loop: CASSPGLGGEKLFF. CDR3 in DNA: TGTGCCAGCTCACCAGGCCTAGGTGGAGAAAAACTGTTTTTT.

This rearrangement joins TRBV27 to TRBJ2-6, with 7 bases fitting TRBD1. Per germline, CDR1 MNHEY and CDR2 SMNVEV (reference sequence). V was clipped by 6 bases and J by 3 bases; unmatched bases: 5. The CDR3 extends over 15 amino acids. CDR3 nucleotides: TGTGCCAGCAGCCTACAGGGGAATGGGGCCAACGTCCTGACTTTC. Its protein is CASSLQGNGANVLTF. Full variable domain (rest looked up from reference TRBV27 and TRBJ2-6): EAQVTQNPRYLITVTGKKLTVTCSQNMNHEYMSWYRQDPGLGLRQIYYSMNVEVTDKGDVPEGYKVSRKEKRNFPLILESPSPNQTSLYFCASSLQGNGANVLTFGAGSRLTVL.

The chain uses TRBV28 and TRBJ1-1, with D uncertain. Germline V gene data show CDR1 as MDHEN and CDR2 as SYDVKM. The CDR3 sequence is 12 residues long. The V end lost 8 bases, the J end lost 2 bases, and 9 bases lay between the germline ends. The DNA of the CDR3 is TGTGCCAGCGTTGGCAGAAACACTGAAGCTTTCTTT. Translated, it gives CASVGRNTEAFF.

The rearrangement joins TRBV5-4 to TRBJ2-1; 9 positions agree with TRBD1. J gave up 6 bases and V 3 bases, and 4 bases lay outside the gene matches. The germline gives CDR1 SGHNT, CDR2 YYREEE (reference sequence). The CDR3 runs 14 residues. As DNA, the CDR3 is TGTGCCAGCAGCTCATTGACAGGGGGCAATGAGCAGTTCTTC. Translating it yields CASSSLTGGNEQFF.

The rearrangement uses TRBV6-4 and TRBJ2-1; D not resolved. CDR3 size: 12 residues. The germline gives CDR1 MRHNA, CDR2 SNTAGT. The ends were cut back, 0 bases at V and 10 bases at J, with 7 bases in the middle. Here the CDR3 DNA reads TGTGCCAGCAGTGACTCTGGGCGGGAGCAGTTCTTC. Amino acid sequence: CASSDSGREQFF.

The V and J genes are TRBV6-6 and TRBJ1-2, with 7 bases fitting TRBD1. CDR1 and CDR2 from the germline V gene are MNHNY and SVGAGI (reference sequence). This CDR3 comprises 15 residues. V was clipped by 5 bases and J by 2 bases; unmatched bases: 8. The CDR3 DNA sequence: TGTGCCAGCAGTGACCCAGGGGGGCGGAACTATGGCTACACCTTC. It yields the protein CASSDPGGRNYGYTF.

This clone was recorded a few times. The V gene is TRBV10-2, the J gene TRBJ1-5, with unresolved D. The CDR3 sequence is 14 residues long. Germline V gene lookup returns CDR1 WSHSY and CDR2 SAAADI. V was trimmed by 3 bases and J by 4 bases, leaving 10 bases between them. In nucleotides, the CDR3 is TGCGCCAGCAGTGACGATAGCTTAAATCAGCCCCAGCATTTT. Translated, it gives CASSDDSLNQPQHF.

The V call is TRBV5-1, the J call TRBJ1-6, with 8 bases aligning to TRBD1. The ends lost 0 bases at V and 9 bases at J; junction bases unmatched: 11. The CDR3 runs to 17 residues. Germline V gene sequence: CDR1 SGHRS, CDR2 YFSETQ. CDR3 loop: CASSLDSPGGKSSPLHF. Here the CDR3 DNA reads TGCGCCAGCAGCTTGGACTCTCCAGGGGGCAAAAGTTCACCCCTCCACTTT.